Described below is a single T cell receptor (beta chain) sequence and its context. Original data processing: Reference gene primer amplification in the assay estimated nucleated cell counts. The assay was immunoSEQ multiplex PCR, and TCRdb's table has in-frame clones only and misses some. V and J calls and clone size are those listed in that table; D and trimming were worked out from the DNA. The table lists roughly 260,000 clones, about 91% of them singletons. Participants were aged about 18 to 100 years from around 25 US areas. CDR1 and CDR2 from the germline V gene are MGHDK and SYGVNS. Trimming took 5 bases from V and 4 from J, leaving 14 bases between them. The CDR3 loop spans 14 amino acids. This entry belongs to a study of blood T cell repertoires in COVID-19.

Sequencing used PBMCs or T cells enriched from blood (not recorded which). The sequence derives from a woman aged 25 to 45 with acute COVID-19. V gene TRBV25-1 combines with J gene TRBJ1-2; D perhaps matches TRBD1 (5 bases). CDR3 sequence reads: CASSTSQGVYGYTF. The CDR3 region has the DNA TGTGCCAGCAGTACCTCCCAGGGCGTCTATGGCTACACCTTC.